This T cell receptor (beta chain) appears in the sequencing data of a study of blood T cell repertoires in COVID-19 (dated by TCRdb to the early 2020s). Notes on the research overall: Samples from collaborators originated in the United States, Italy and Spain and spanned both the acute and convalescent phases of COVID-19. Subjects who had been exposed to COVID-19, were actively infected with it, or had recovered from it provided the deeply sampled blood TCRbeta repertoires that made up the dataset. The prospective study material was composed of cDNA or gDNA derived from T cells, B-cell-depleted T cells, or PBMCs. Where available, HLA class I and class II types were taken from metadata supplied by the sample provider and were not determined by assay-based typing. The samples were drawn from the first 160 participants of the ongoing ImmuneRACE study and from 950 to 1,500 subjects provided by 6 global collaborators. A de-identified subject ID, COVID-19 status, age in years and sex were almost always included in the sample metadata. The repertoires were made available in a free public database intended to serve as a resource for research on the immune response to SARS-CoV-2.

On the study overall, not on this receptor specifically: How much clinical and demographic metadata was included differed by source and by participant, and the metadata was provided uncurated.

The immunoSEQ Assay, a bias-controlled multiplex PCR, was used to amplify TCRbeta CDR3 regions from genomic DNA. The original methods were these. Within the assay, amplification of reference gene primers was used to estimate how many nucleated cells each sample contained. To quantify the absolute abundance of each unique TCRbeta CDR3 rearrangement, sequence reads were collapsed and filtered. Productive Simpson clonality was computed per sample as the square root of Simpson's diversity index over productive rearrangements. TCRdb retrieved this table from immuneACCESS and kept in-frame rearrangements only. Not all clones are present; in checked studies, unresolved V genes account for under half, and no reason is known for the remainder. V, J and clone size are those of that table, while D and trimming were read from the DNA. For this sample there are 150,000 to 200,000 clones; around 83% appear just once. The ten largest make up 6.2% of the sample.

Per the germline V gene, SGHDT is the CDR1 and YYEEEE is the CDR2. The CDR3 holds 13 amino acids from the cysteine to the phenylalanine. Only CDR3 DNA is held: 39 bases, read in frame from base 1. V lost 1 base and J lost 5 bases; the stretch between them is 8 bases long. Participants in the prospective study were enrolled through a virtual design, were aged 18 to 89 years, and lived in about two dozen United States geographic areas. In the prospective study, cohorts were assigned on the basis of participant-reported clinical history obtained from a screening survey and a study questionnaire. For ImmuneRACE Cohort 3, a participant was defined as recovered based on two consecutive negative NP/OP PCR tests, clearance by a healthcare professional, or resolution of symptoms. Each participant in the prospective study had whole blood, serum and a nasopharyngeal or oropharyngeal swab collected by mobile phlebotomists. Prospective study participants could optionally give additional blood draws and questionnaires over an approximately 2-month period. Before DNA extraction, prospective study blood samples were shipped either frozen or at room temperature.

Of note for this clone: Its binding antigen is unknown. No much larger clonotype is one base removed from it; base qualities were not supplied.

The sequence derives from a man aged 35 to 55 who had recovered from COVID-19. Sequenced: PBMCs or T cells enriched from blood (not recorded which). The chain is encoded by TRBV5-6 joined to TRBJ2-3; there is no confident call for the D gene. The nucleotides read TGTGCCAGCAGCTTGTATTCGGGAGATACGCAGTATTTT. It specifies CASSLYSGDTQYF.